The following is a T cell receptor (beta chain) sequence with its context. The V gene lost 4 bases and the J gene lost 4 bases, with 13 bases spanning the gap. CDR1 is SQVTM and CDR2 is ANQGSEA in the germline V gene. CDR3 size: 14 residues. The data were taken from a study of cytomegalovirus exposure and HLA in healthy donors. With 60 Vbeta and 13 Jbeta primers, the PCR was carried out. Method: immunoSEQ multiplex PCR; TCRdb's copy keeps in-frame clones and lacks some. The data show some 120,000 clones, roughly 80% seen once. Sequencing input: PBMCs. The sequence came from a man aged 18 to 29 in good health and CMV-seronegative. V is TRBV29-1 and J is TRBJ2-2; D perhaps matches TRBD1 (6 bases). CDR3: CSVGRTGSTGELFF. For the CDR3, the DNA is TGCAGCGTTGGAAGAACAGGGAGCACCGGGGAGCTGTTTTTT.